This is a list of T cell receptor beta chains from one sample in a study of cytomegalovirus exposure and HLA in healthy donors. Profiling relied on immunoSEQ multiplex PCR, and the TCRdb table lists in-frame clones only, not all of them. The profile shows under 200,000 clones, roughly 13% of them singletons. Sequenced material: PBMCs. Receptors were obtained from a man aged 45 to 65 in good health and CMV-seropositive. Each CDR3 is given with its conserved first and last residue. A D gene is named only where the DNA matches it firmly. Only part of the rows carry a size: once, few, many, or a class if the clone is expanded.

d_call j_call v_call clone_size cdr3_aa cdr3_nt
TRBD1 TRBJ1-2 TRBV28 few CASSAPGQGNYGYTF TGTGCCAGCAGTGCTCCGGGACAGGGTAACTATGGCTACACCTTC
TRBD1 TRBJ2-3 TRBV13 - CASSPNRGSTDTQYF TGTGCCAGCAGCCCAAACAGGGGAAGCACAGATACGCAGTATTTT
TRBD1 TRBJ1-2 TRBV29-1 few CSVELVGGVIMTNYGYTF TGCAGCGTTGAACTCGTAGGGGGCGTAATAATGACTAACTATGGCTACACCTTC
- TRBJ2-1 TRBV11-3 - CASTVAGYEQFF TGTGCCAGCACCGTGGCGGGATATGAGCAGTTCTTC
- TRBJ1-2 TRBV2 few CASSEAGLYGYTF TGTGCCAGCAGTGAGGCCGGACTCTATGGCTACACCTTC
- TRBJ1-4 TRBV6-6 few CASKGVSATNEKLFF TGTGCCAGCAAAGGGGTCTCAGCAACTAATGAAAAACTGTTTTTT
- TRBJ1-5 TRBV2 - CASSFTDINQPQHF TGTGCCAGCAGTTTTACCGACATTAATCAGCCCCAGCATTTT
- TRBJ2-6 TRBV28 - CASTPSGFGGANVLTF TGTGCCAGCACCCCATCCGGGTTCGGTGGGGCCAACGTCCTGACTTTC
- TRBJ1-1 TRBV14 - CASSPRWGQDEAFF TGTGCCAGCAGTCCAAGATGGGGGCAGGATGAAGCTTTCTTT
TRBD2 TRBJ2-7 TRBV11-2 - CASSLDQGLAVYEQYF TGTGCCAGCAGCTTAGATCAGGGACTAGCGGTCTACGAGCAGTACTTC
- TRBJ2-2 TRBV5-1 - CASSRGQDVNTGELFF TGCGCCAGCAGCCGAGGACAAGACGTGAACACCGGGGAGCTGTTTTTT
- TRBJ1-5 TRBV5-3 few CARSRPGGTLYSNQPQHF TGTGCCAGAAGCCGCCCGGGGGGCACCCTCTATAGCAATCAGCCCCAGCATTTT